Listed below are T cell receptor beta chains from one sample, sequenced in a study of blood T cell repertoires in COVID-19. Method: immunoSEQ multiplex PCR; TCRdb's copy keeps in-frame clones and lacks some. The sample yields roughly 190,000 clones, around four fifths seen once. The sequenced sample was peripheral blood. The receptors derive from a man over 45 with active or convalescent COVID-19. Each CDR3 is given with its conserved first and last residue. The D gene is left open where the match is weak. Clone size is shown for a subset of rows, as once, few, many or a class of expanded clone.

J gene: TRBJ2-5; D gene: .; clone size: .; V gene: TRBV6-2/TRBV6-3; CDR3 DNA: TGTGCCAGCAGTCGGGGGACTTCACAAGAGACCCAGTACTTC; CDR3 protein: CASSRGTSQETQYF
J gene: TRBJ2-2; D gene: .; clone size: .; V gene: TRBV4-1; CDR3 DNA: TGCGCCAGCAGCCAAGTTCCATTTCGGACAGCGGCGAACACCGGGGAGCTGTTTTTT; CDR3 protein: CASSQVPFRTAANTGELFF
J gene: TRBJ1-3; D gene: .; clone size: .; V gene: TRBV7-9; CDR3 DNA: TGTGCCAGCAGCTGGGGCCCCGGAAACACCATATATTTT; CDR3 protein: CASSWGPGNTIYF
J gene: TRBJ2-7; D gene: TRBD1; clone size: few; V gene: TRBV25-1; CDR3 DNA: TGTGCCAGCAGTGAACCGACAGGGGCGGTCGAGCAGTACTTC; CDR3 protein: CASSEPTGAVEQYF
J gene: TRBJ2-7; D gene: TRBD2; clone size: .; V gene: TRBV6-5; CDR3 DNA: TGTGCCAGCAGTCCGGGACTAGCGTCCGAGCAGTACTTC; CDR3 protein: CASSPGLASEQYF
J gene: TRBJ2-1; D gene: TRBD1; clone size: .; V gene: TRBV4-1; CDR3 DNA: TGCGCCAGCAGCCAAGCAGGGAAGGGGGCCAATGAGCAGTTCTTC; CDR3 protein: CASSQAGKGANEQFF
J gene: TRBJ2-7; D gene: TRBD2; clone size: .; V gene: TRBV10-3; CDR3 DNA: TGTGCCATCAGTGAATCCCGCGCTAGCGGGGACAATAACGAGCAGTACTTC; CDR3 protein: CAISESRASGDNNEQYF
J gene: TRBJ2-5; D gene: .; clone size: .; V gene: TRBV28; CDR3 DNA: TGTGCCAGCAGTCTTTATACGGGGGAAGAGACCCAGTACTTC; CDR3 protein: CASSLYTGEETQYF
J gene: TRBJ2-1; D gene: TRBD2; clone size: .; V gene: TRBV24-1; CDR3 DNA: TGTGCCACCGGTACGAGCGGGGGCGTTCTAAACAATGAGCAGTTCTTC; CDR3 protein: CATGTSGGVLNNEQFF
J gene: TRBJ2-7; D gene: .; clone size: .; V gene: TRBV2; CDR3 DNA: TGTGCCAGCAGTGAAGCGCTTCCTTCATTGGCAAGATCCTACGAGCAGTACTTC; CDR3 protein: CASSEALPSLARSYEQYF
J gene: TRBJ1-5; D gene: TRBD1; clone size: .; V gene: TRBV18; CDR3 DNA: TGTGCCAGCTCACTGGGACAGAATAGCAATCAGCCCCAGCATTTT; CDR3 protein: CASSLGQNSNQPQHF
J gene: TRBJ2-7; D gene: .; clone size: many; V gene: TRBV7-8; CDR3 DNA: TGTGCCAGCAGCTTAGGAAGAAACAGGGACTACGAGCAGTACTTC; CDR3 protein: CASSLGRNRDYEQYF
J gene: TRBJ2-3; D gene: .; clone size: .; V gene: TRBV7-2; CDR3 DNA: TGTGCCAGCAGCTTAAATAGGAGAGGGAGGACAGATACGCAGTATTTT; CDR3 protein: CASSLNRRGRTDTQYF
J gene: TRBJ1-1; D gene: .; clone size: .; V gene: TRBV14; CDR3 DNA: TGTGCCAGCAGCCAAGATGACATGGGGGGGAACACTGAAGCTTTCTTT; CDR3 protein: CASSQDDMGGNTEAFF
J gene: TRBJ1-5; D gene: .; clone size: once; V gene: TRBV28; CDR3 DNA: TGTGCCAGCAGTTTCGGCAGGTTTGATCAGCCCCAGCATTTT; CDR3 protein: CASSFGRFDQPQHF
J gene: TRBJ2-3; D gene: TRBD2; clone size: once; V gene: TRBV28; CDR3 DNA: TGTGCCAGCAGTCAACTTAGCGGGACGGCACAAAATACGCAGTATTTT; CDR3 protein: CASSQLSGTAQNTQYF
J gene: TRBJ1-3; D gene: .; clone size: .; V gene: TRBV9; CDR3 DNA: TGTGCCAGCAGCGGAACAGGAGGAAACACCATATATTTT; CDR3 protein: CASSGTGGNTIYF
J gene: TRBJ1-5; D gene: TRBD1; clone size: .; V gene: TRBV19; CDR3 DNA: TGTGCCAGTAGTCGAGGGACAGCTAACGGAAATCAGCCCCAGCATTTT; CDR3 protein: CASSRGTANGNQPQHF
J gene: TRBJ1-1; D gene: .; clone size: .; V gene: TRBV7-2; CDR3 DNA: TGTGCCAGCAGCTCACACGCATCCACTGAAGCTTTCTTT; CDR3 protein: CASSSHASTEAFF
J gene: TRBJ2-4; D gene: TRBD1; clone size: .; V gene: TRBV9; CDR3 DNA: TGTGCCAGCAGCTCCGCGGGGACAGGGGCCAAAAACATTCAGTACTTC; CDR3 protein: CASSSAGTGAKNIQYF
J gene: TRBJ1-2; D gene: .; clone size: .; V gene: TRBV28; CDR3 DNA: TGTGCCAGCAGTCTTACTAGATATGGCTACACCTTC; CDR3 protein: CASSLTRYGYTF
J gene: TRBJ2-3; D gene: TRBD2; clone size: once; V gene: TRBV5-5; CDR3 DNA: TGTGCCAGCAGCTGGAGACTAGCGGGGGAAGTCGATACGCAGTATTTT; CDR3 protein: CASSWRLAGEVDTQYF
J gene: TRBJ2-3; D gene: TRBD1; clone size: .; V gene: TRBV3-1/TRBV3-2; CDR3 DNA: TGTGCCAGCAGCCTAGGGGACAGGCGGGCAGATACGCAGTATTTT; CDR3 protein: CASSLGDRRADTQYF
J gene: TRBJ2-7; D gene: .; clone size: few; V gene: TRBV16; CDR3 DNA: TGTGCCAGCAGCCGCGACAGCTCCTACGAGCAGTACTTC; CDR3 protein: CASSRDSSYEQYF
J gene: TRBJ1-2; D gene: .; clone size: .; V gene: TRBV15; CDR3 DNA: TGTGCCACCAGCACTGACAGGATCGGCGTGGGCTACACCTTC; CDR3 protein: CATSTDRIGVGYTF
J gene: TRBJ2-3; D gene: TRBD2; clone size: few; V gene: TRBV4-1; CDR3 DNA: TGCGCCAGCAGCCTGACCGGGACTAGCGGGGGGGCAAGCACAGATACGCAGTATTTT; CDR3 protein: CASSLTGTSGGASTDTQYF
J gene: TRBJ1-1; D gene: .; clone size: .; V gene: TRBV3-1/TRBV3-2; CDR3 DNA: TGTGCCAGCACCATCGGGGGCACTGAAGCTTTCTTT; CDR3 protein: CASTIGGTEAFF
J gene: TRBJ2-2; D gene: .; clone size: .; V gene: TRBV18; CDR3 DNA: TGTGCCAGCTCACCACAAGGCGGGGCTGGGGAGCTGTTTTTT; CDR3 protein: CASSPQGGAGELFF
J gene: TRBJ2-1; D gene: .; clone size: few; V gene: TRBV21-1; CDR3 DNA: TGTGCCAGCAGCAAGCCGCCCGGGGTTGAGCAGTTCTTC; CDR3 protein: CASSKPPGVEQFF
J gene: TRBJ2-7; D gene: TRBD1; clone size: .; V gene: TRBV5-1; CDR3 DNA: TGCGCCAGCAGTCGGGACAGGGGCTCCTACGAGCAGTACTTC; CDR3 protein: CASSRDRGSYEQYF
J gene: TRBJ2-7; D gene: TRBD2; clone size: .; V gene: TRBV28; CDR3 DNA: TGTGCCACCGGGGGGGGCAGTGGTAGCTACGAGCAGTACTTC; CDR3 protein: CATGGGSGSYEQYF
J gene: TRBJ2-7; D gene: .; clone size: .; V gene: TRBV7-2; CDR3 DNA: TGTGCCAGCAGCTCCACCGGACTCACTACCTACGAGCAGTACTTC; CDR3 protein: CASSSTGLTTYEQYF
J gene: TRBJ1-1; D gene: .; clone size: .; V gene: TRBV25-1; CDR3 DNA: TGTGCCAGCAGTGATACTGACAGGTCGGACACTGAAGCTTTCTTT; CDR3 protein: CASSDTDRSDTEAFF
J gene: TRBJ1-1; D gene: .; clone size: .; V gene: TRBV12-3/TRBV12-4; CDR3 DNA: TGTGCCAGCAGAATTAGTGAAGCTTTCTTT; CDR3 protein: CASRISEAFF
J gene: TRBJ2-5; D gene: TRBD2; clone size: few; V gene: TRBV2; CDR3 DNA: TGTGCCAGCAGTGAAGCGCGGGGGGAGGCCCAAGAGACCCAGTACTTC; CDR3 protein: CASSEARGEAQETQYF
J gene: TRBJ1-6; D gene: TRBD1; clone size: few; V gene: TRBV28; CDR3 DNA: TGTGCCAGCAGTAGCCGTGTACAGGGGCCAAGCTCCTATAATTCACCCCTCCACTTT; CDR3 protein: CASSSRVQGPSSYNSPLHF
J gene: TRBJ2-4; D gene: .; clone size: .; V gene: TRBV4-1; CDR3 DNA: TGCGCCAGCAGCCAATTGTACCCGGGCATTCAGTACTTC; CDR3 protein: CASSQLYPGIQYF
J gene: TRBJ1-2; D gene: .; clone size: .; V gene: TRBV18; CDR3 DNA: TGTGCCAGCTCACCATCCAGGGAGGGTGGCTACACCTTC; CDR3 protein: CASSPSREGGYTF
J gene: TRBJ1-6; D gene: .; clone size: many; V gene: TRBV4-3; CDR3 DNA: TGCGCCAGCAGCCAGGAGGACTATAATTCACCCCTCCACTTT; CDR3 protein: CASSQEDYNSPLHF
J gene: TRBJ2-7; D gene: .; clone size: .; V gene: TRBV28; CDR3 DNA: TGTGCCAGCAGTTTCTACAGGGTTAGGTCCTACGAGCAGTACTTC; CDR3 protein: CASSFYRVRSYEQYF
J gene: TRBJ2-2; D gene: .; clone size: .; V gene: TRBV27; CDR3 DNA: TGTGCCAGCAGTTTGCTTTCGGACACCGGGGAGCTGTTTTTT; CDR3 protein: CASSLLSDTGELFF
J gene: TRBJ1-2; D gene: .; clone size: once; V gene: TRBV25-1; CDR3 DNA: TGTGCCAGCAGTGTCCCGGGACAAAACTATGGCTACACCTTC; CDR3 protein: CASSVPGQNYGYTF
J gene: TRBJ1-2; D gene: TRBD1; clone size: .; V gene: TRBV29-1; CDR3 DNA: TGCAGCGTCTCCGGGACAGGGGCCCGGGAGGACTATGGCTACACCTTC; CDR3 protein: CSVSGTGAREDYGYTF
J gene: TRBJ2-5; D gene: .; clone size: .; V gene: TRBV2; CDR3 DNA: TGTGCCAGCAGAGGCACAGTCCAAGAGACCCAGTACTTC; CDR3 protein: CASRGTVQETQYF
J gene: TRBJ1-6; D gene: .; clone size: once; V gene: TRBV19; CDR3 DNA: TGTGCCAGTAGTATAGGACAATATAATTCACCCCTCCACTTT; CDR3 protein: CASSIGQYNSPLHF
J gene: TRBJ2-7; D gene: TRBD2; clone size: .; V gene: TRBV13; CDR3 DNA: TGTGCCAGCAGCCCCGGGACTAGCGGGGTATACGAGCAGTACTTC; CDR3 protein: CASSPGTSGVYEQYF
J gene: TRBJ2-3; D gene: .; clone size: .; V gene: TRBV7-6; CDR3 DNA: TGTGCCAGCAGCCCCGGGGAGGTCGCGCAGTATTTT; CDR3 protein: CASSPGEVAQYF
J gene: TRBJ2-3; D gene: .; clone size: .; V gene: TRBV5-4; CDR3 DNA: TGTGCCAGCAGCCCGGTCGGCCTAGCTAGCACAGATACGCAGTATTTT; CDR3 protein: CASSPVGLASTDTQYF
J gene: TRBJ2-7; D gene: .; clone size: .; V gene: TRBV27; CDR3 DNA: TGTGCCAGCAGTATCCGACAGGACGAGCAGTACTTC; CDR3 protein: CASSIRQDEQYF
J gene: TRBJ1-2; D gene: .; clone size: few; V gene: TRBV7-9; CDR3 DNA: TGTGCCAGCAGCTACGATCAGGGTTCTAACTATGGCTACACCTTC; CDR3 protein: CASSYDQGSNYGYTF
J gene: TRBJ2-5; D gene: .; clone size: .; V gene: TRBV11-2; CDR3 DNA: TGTGCCAGCAGCTTACGGGGGCAAGAGACCCAGTACTTC; CDR3 protein: CASSLRGQETQYF
J gene: TRBJ1-1; D gene: .; clone size: .; V gene: TRBV19; CDR3 DNA: TGTGCCAGTCTACAGTACAGGAACACTGAAGCTTTCTTT; CDR3 protein: CASLQYRNTEAFF
J gene: TRBJ1-1; D gene: .; clone size: .; V gene: TRBV11-2; CDR3 DNA: TGTGCCAGCAGCTTCAGATCTGTGAACACTGAAGCTTTCTTT; CDR3 protein: CASSFRSVNTEAFF